This T cell receptor beta chain was profiled in a study of T cell responses to AZD1222 COVID-19 vaccine. Broader study findings: Among the donors, most were white British and more were female, and clonal diversity was possibly underestimated.

Deletions cut 1 base from V and 2 bases from J, with 8 bases between. Germline values: CDR1 SGHTA, CDR2 FQGNSA. The CDR3 totals 14 residues. Pooling was applied to second doses at about 4 or about 12 weeks. Repertoires were generated with immunoSEQ multiplex PCR, while TCRdb's copy carries only in-frame clones and drops some. This repertoire shows about 46,000 clones, around 90% found once; its top ten account for about 1.1%. Concerning this clone: Its cognate antigen is unknown.

The sample in question was peripheral blood, obtained 28 days after the second AZD1222 dose. V and J are TRBV7-2 and TRBJ1-2; D remains ambiguous. The clonotype was recovered from an adult who received the AZD1222 COVID-19 vaccine. CDR3 sequence reads: CASSLDGGNYGYTF. CDR3 in DNA: TGTGCCAGCAGCTTAGACGGCGGAAACTATGGCTACACCTTC. The full variable domain, in which reference TRBV7-2 and TRBJ1-2 provide the parts outside the CDR3, is GAGVSQSPSNKVTEKGKDVELRCDPISGHTALYWYRQSLGQGLEFLIYFQGNSAPDKSGLPSDRFSAERTGGSVSTLTIQRTQQEDSAVYLCASSLDGGNYGYTFGSGTRLTVV.